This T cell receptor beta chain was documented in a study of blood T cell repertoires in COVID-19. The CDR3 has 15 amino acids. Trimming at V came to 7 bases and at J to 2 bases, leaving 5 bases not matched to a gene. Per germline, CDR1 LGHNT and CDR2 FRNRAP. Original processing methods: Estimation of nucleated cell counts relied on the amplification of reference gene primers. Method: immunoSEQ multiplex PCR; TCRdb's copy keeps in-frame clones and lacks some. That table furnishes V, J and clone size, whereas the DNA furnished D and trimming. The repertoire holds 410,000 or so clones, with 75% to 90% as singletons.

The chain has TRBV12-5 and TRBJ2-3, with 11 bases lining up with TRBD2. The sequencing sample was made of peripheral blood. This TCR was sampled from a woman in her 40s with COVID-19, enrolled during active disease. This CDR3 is CASALAGGPTDTQYF. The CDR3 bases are TGTGCTAGTGCCCTAGCGGGAGGACCCACAGATACGCAGTATTTT.